This is a list of T cell receptor beta chains from one sample in a study of cytomegalovirus exposure and HLA in healthy donors. Assay used: immunoSEQ multiplex PCR; TCRdb lists only in-frame clones, some missing. This repertoire shows under 200,000 clones, about 84% found once; its top ten account for 1.3%. The sample comprised PBMCs. Receptor source: a man aged 45-65 years in good health and CMV-seropositive. Each CDR3 is given with its conserved first and last residue. A D gene is named only where the DNA matches it firmly. Clone size appears in some rows only: once, few, many, or a class for an expanded clone.

V	D	size	J	CDR3	DNA
TRBV28	TRBD2	NA	TRBJ2-2	CASSPPGGTSGSGGELFF	TGTGCCAGCAGCCCTCCGGGGGGGACTAGCGGGAGCGGCGGGGAGCTGTTTTTT
TRBV7-2	TRBD2	NA	TRBJ2-7	CASSTAGGLGYEQYF	TGTGCCAGCAGCACAGCGGGAGGGCTGGGCTACGAGCAGTACTTC
TRBV30	NA	NA	TRBJ1-4	CAWSGTGIREKLFF	TGTGCCTGGAGTGGCACGGGGATACGAGAAAAACTGTTTTTT
TRBV28	TRBD2	once	TRBJ2-5	CASSLYSPGGGSGTRGETQYF	TGTGCCAGCAGTTTATATTCGCCCGGAGGGGGTAGCGGGACTAGGGGAGAGACCCAGTACTTC
TRBV18	NA	NA	TRBJ1-1	CASSPSIMNTEAFF	TGTGCCAGCTCACCAAGCATCATGAACACTGAAGCTTTCTTT
TRBV4-1	TRBD2	NA	TRBJ2-1	CASSRTSGKANEQFF	TGCGCCAGCAGCCGGACTAGCGGGAAGGCAAATGAGCAGTTCTTC
TRBV2	TRBD1	NA	TRBJ1-1	CASNFRDRGTEAFF	TGTGCCAGCAACTTCCGGGACAGGGGAACTGAAGCTTTCTTT
TRBV5-1	TRBD1	NA	TRBJ2-3	CASSLTGAVLADTQYF	TGCGCCAGCAGCTTGACAGGGGCAGTTTTAGCAGATACGCAGTATTTT
TRBV7-8	TRBD2	NA	TRBJ2-5	CASSPRPSGGPQETQYF	TGTGCCAGCAGCCCCCGACCTAGCGGGGGCCCCCAAGAGACCCAGTACTTC
TRBV6-1	TRBD2	NA	TRBJ2-1	CASSEAQRAGGLNEQFF	TGTGCCAGCAGTGAAGCCCAAAGGGCGGGGGGGCTCAATGAGCAGTTCTTC
TRBV11-2	NA	few	TRBJ1-3	CASSLGGDSGNTIYF	TGTGCCAGCAGCTTAGGGGGGGACTCTGGAAACACCATATATTTT